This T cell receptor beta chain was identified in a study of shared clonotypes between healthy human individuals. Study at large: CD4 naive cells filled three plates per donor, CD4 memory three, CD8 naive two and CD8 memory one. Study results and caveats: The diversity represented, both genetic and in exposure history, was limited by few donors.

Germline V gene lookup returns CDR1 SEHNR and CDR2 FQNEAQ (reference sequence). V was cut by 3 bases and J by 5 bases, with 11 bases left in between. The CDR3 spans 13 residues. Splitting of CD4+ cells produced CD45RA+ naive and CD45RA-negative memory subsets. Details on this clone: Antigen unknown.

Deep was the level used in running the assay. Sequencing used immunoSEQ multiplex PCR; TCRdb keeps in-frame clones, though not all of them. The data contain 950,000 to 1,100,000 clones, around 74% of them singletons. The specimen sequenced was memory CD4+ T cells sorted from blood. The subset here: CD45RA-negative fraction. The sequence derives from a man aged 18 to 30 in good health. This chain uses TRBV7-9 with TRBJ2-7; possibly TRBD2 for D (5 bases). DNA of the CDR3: TGTGCCAGCAGCTTTACAACTAGGGACGAGCAGTACTTC. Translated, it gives CASSFTTRDEQYF.